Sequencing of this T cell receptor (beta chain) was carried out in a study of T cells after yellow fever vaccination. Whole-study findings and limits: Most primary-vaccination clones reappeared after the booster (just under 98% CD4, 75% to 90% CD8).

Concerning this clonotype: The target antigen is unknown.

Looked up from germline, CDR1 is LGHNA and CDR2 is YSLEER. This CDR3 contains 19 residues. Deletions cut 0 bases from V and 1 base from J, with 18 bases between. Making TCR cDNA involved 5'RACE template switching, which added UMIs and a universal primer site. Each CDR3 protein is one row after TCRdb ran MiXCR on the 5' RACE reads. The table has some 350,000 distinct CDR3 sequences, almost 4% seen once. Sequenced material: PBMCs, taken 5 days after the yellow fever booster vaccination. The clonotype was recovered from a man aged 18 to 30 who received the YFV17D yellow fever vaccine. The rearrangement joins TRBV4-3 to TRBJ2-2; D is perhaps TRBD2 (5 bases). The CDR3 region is CASSQDLISVRQNTGELFF. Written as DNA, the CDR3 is TGCGCCAGCAGCCAAGATCTTATTAGCGTACGGCAGAACACCGGGGAGCTGTTTTTT.